One and the same sample provided the 6 T cell receptor beta chains below, sequenced in a study of blood T cell repertoires in COVID-19. Profiled with immunoSEQ multiplex PCR; TCRdb holds only in-frame clones, not every one. The repertoire consists of 250,000 or so clones, with more than 80% occurring once and the leading ten covering around 3%. Sequencing input: peripheral blood. The receptor set was obtained from a woman aged 25 to 39 with active or convalescent COVID-19.

The chain employs TRBV5-4 and TRBJ1-1; 11 nucleotides match TRBD1. Trimming cost V 0 bases and J 0 bases; bases outside gene matches: 7. Germline V lookup: CDR1 SGHNT, CDR2 YYREEE (reference sequence). This CDR3 is 18 amino acids long. CDR3 in amino acids: CASSLGGTGGFMNTEAFF. The CDR3 nucleotides read TGTGCCAGCAGCTTGGGCGGGACAGGGGGGTTCATGAACACTGAAGCTTTCTTT.

The rearrangement joins TRBV12-3 or TRBV12-4 to TRBJ1-2; 9 bases line up with TRBD1. The CDR3 consists of 13 residues. V lost 5 bases and J lost 4; bases outside the gene matches: 2. CDR3 protein: CASSGTGSYGYTF. In DNA form, the CDR3 reads TGTGCCAGCAGTGGGACAGGGAGCTATGGCTACACCTTC.

The rearrangement joins TRBV9 to TRBJ2-5, with D tentatively TRBD2 (5 bases). V lost 3 bases, J lost 5 bases, and 14 bases lay in between. The CDR3 totals 14 residues. CDR1 is SGDLS and CDR2 is YYNGEE in the germline V gene. CDR3 coding DNA: TGTGCCAGCAGCGGACCCGCGGGTGGCGAGACCCAGTACTTC. The encoded protein is CASSGPAGGETQYF.

The gene calls are TRBV2 and TRBJ1-1; 7 nucleotides match TRBD1. This CDR3 has 15 amino acids. The V segment lost 6 bases and the J segment 6 bases; nucleotides outside the gene matches: 13. The V gene's germline CDR1 is SNHLY and CDR2 FYNNEI. CDR3: CASRGYRGPQAEAFF. The CDR3 DNA reads as TGTGCCAGCAGGGGGTACAGGGGCCCCCAGGCTGAAGCTTTCTTT.

This chain links TRBV6-2 or TRBV6-3 with TRBJ2-7; 8 bases match TRBD2. The CDR3 is made up of 14 amino acids. Per the germline V gene, CDR1 is MNHEY and CDR2 is SVGEGT. The J segment lost 2 bases and the V segment lost 2 bases, leaving 2 bases of the junction unmatched. This CDR3 reads CASSYGGGTYEQYF. The DNA for the CDR3 is TGTGCCAGCAGTTACGGCGGGGGGACCTACGAGCAGTACTTC.

The gene calls are TRBV7-2 and TRBJ2-7; 9 bases line up with TRBD1. The germline gives CDR1 SGHTA, CDR2 FQGNSA. V lost 4 bases to trimming and J lost 6 bases; unmatched junction nucleotides: 10. The CDR3 is made up of 15 amino acids. In DNA form, the CDR3 reads TGTGCCAGCAGCTGGCGTGCCGGACAGGGGAGCGAGCAGTACTTC. Its translation is CASSWRAGQGSEQYF.